The 23 T cell receptor beta chains listed next were all sequenced from one sample in a study of cytomegalovirus exposure and HLA in healthy donors. PCR was performed using 60 Vbeta and 13 Jbeta primers. The assay was immunoSEQ multiplex PCR, and TCRdb's table has in-frame clones only and misses some. The table includes about 170,000 clones, about 85% detected once. The sample was PBMCs. Receptor source: a man between 25 and 39 years old in good health and CMV-seropositive.

The chain has TRBV13 and TRBJ1-4; D perhaps matches TRBD1 (6 bases). CDR1 and CDR2 (germline): PRHDT, FYEKMQ (reference sequence). Trimming left V 1 base short and J 7 bases short, with 22 bases between. The CDR3 has 18 amino acids. The DNA of the CDR3 is TGTGCCAGCAGCTTAGAAACGGGACACCTTGACTGGGGTGAAAAACTGTTTTTT. Protein product: CASSLETGHLDWGEKLFF.

V is TRBV5-8 and J is TRBJ2-5, with 11 bases matching TRBD1. Germline loops: CDR1 SGHTS, CDR2 YDEGEE. The CDR3 is 17 residues long. J gave up 2 bases and V 2 bases, and 8 bases lay outside the gene matches. CDR3 bases: TGTGCCAGCAGCTTCATGACCGGGACAGGGGGTCAAGAGACCCAGTACTTC. This gives the protein CASSFMTGTGGQETQYF. The full variable domain, completed using reference TRBV5-8 and TRBJ2-5, is EAGVTQSPTHLIKTRGQQATLRCSPISGHTSVYWYQQALGLGLQFLLWYDEGEERNRGNFPPRFSGRQFPNYSSELNVNALELEDSALYLCASSFMTGTGGQETQYFGPGTRLLVL.

The chain recombines TRBV7-5 with TRBJ2-2; the D call TRBD2 from the table was never checked on the DNA. TRBV7-5 represents a pseudogene. This CDR3 has 18 amino acids. The CDR3, as DNA: TGTGTCAGAAGCTTAGATCGGTGCGGGGGCCTGAACACCGGGGAGCTGTTTTTT. Translation gives CVRSLDRCGGLNTGELFF.

The gene calls are TRBV11-3 and TRBJ2-1, with 7 bases aligning to TRBD1. The CDR3 totals 15 residues. The junction had 3 bases not matched to a gene; V was cut back by 0 bases and J by 4 bases. Germline V gene data show CDR1 as SGHNT and CDR2 as YENEEA. As DNA, the CDR3 is TGTGCCAGCAGCTTAGAGCAACAGGGGTACAATGAGCAGTTCTTC. It specifies CASSLEQQGYNEQFF.

The chain couples TRBV6-5 to TRBJ2-5; D call uncertain. TRBJ2-7 explains the end of the DNA better; the J call may be wrong. The CDR3 loop spans 14 amino acids. CDR1 and CDR2 (germline): MNHEY, SVGAGI. CDR3 amino acids: CASSPSRASYEQYF. CDR3 in DNA: TGTGCCAGCAGCCCGAGCCGCGCCTCCTACGAGCAGTACTTC.

In nucleotides, the CDR3 is TGCGCCAGCAGCCAAGATCTTACAGGGGGAGAGACCCAGTACTTC. This sequence encodes CASSQDLTGGETQYF. This sequence joins TRBV4-1 and TRBJ2-5, with 8 bases that match TRBD1. CDR1 and CDR2 (germline): MGHRA, YSYEKL. J was trimmed by 4 bases and V by 0 bases; bases with no gene match: 4. CDR3 size: 15 residues.

Turning to this clone: A read error may account for a junction end that differs from germline. The J gene is TRBJ1-1, the V gene TRBV7-9; no clear D gene. Per germline, CDR1 SEHNR and CDR2 FQNEAQ (reference sequence). This CDR3 has 12 residues. CDR3 DNA sequence: TGTTCCAGCACCCTTCCCCGAGGAGAAGCTTTCTTT. Its protein is CSSTLPRGEAFF.

A single count supports this clone. The junction and the germline gene differ at one end; a read error may be behind it. The chain recombines TRBV7-2 with TRBJ2-1; 8 bases are shared with TRBD2. Germline lookup yields CDR1 SGHTA and CDR2 FQGNSA. The CDR3 is 15 amino acids. The CDR3 region has the DNA TGTGCCAGCAGCGTAGCGGGACTCTCCTACAATGAGCAGTTCTTC. It encodes CASSVAGLSYNEQFF. The whole variable domain, remainder taken from reference TRBV7-2 and TRBJ2-1, is GAGVSQSPSNKVTEKGKDVELRCDPISGHTALYWYRQSLGQGLEFLIYFQGNSAPDKSGLPSDRFSAERTGGSVSTLTIQRTQQEDSAVYLCASSVAGLSYNEQFFGPGTRLTVL.

V is TRBV6-1 and J is TRBJ2-1; TRBD2 matches 8 bases. The CDR3 loop spans 14 amino acids. V gave up 9 bases and J gave up 0 bases; unmatched junction bases: 4. Germline CDR1 reads MNHNS; CDR2 reads SASEGT. CDR3: CASVSGSSYNEQFF. In nucleotides, the CDR3 is TGTGCCAGTGTAAGCGGGAGCTCCTACAATGAGCAGTTCTTC.

This sequence joins TRBV5-1 and TRBJ2-7, with 11 bases aligning to TRBD2. Trimming removed 6 bases from V and 2 bases from J; junction bases left unmatched: 10. The V gene's germline CDR1 is SGHRS and CDR2 YFSETQ. The CDR3 sequence is 16 residues long. CDR3 nucleotides: TGCGCCAGCACCATCTCTCCGGGACTAGCGGCCTACGAGCAGTACTTC. Translated, it gives CASTISPGLAAYEQYF.

Remarks on this clone: The same CDR3 arises from other DNA sequences in this sample as well. The chain links TRBV5-1 to TRBJ2-3; 10 bases match TRBD2. This CDR3 comprises 16 residues. Germline CDR1 is SGHRS and CDR2 is YFSETQ. V shed 0 bases, J shed 1 base, and the junction held 2 bases outside the gene matches. In nucleotides, the CDR3 is TGCGCCAGCAGCTTGGGGCTAGCGGGAGGCACAGATACGCAGTATTTT. Translation: CASSLGLAGGTDTQYF.

The chain carries TRBV19 and TRBJ1-1; D is uncertain. The germline V and J ends were trimmed by 9 bases and 4 bases, with 18 bases remaining between them. The CDR3 has 14 amino acids. Germline V gene sequence: CDR1 LNHDA, CDR2 SQIVND (reference sequence). CDR3 region: CASLGHQFITEAFF. CDR3 bases: TGTGCCAGCCTGGGCCACCAATTTATCACTGAAGCTTTCTTT.

The rearrangement links TRBV15 to TRBJ2-3, with D unclear. This CDR3 comprises 13 residues. V lost 1 base and J 4 bases, leaving 6 bases between the germline ends. Germline V CDR1 and CDR2: LNHNV, YYDKDF (reference sequence). DNA for the CDR3: TGTGCCACCAGCAGAGTGGCGGCAGATACGCAGTATTTT. This gives the protein CATSRVAADTQYF.

V gene TRBV19 combines with J gene TRBJ1-5; the match to TRBD1 covers 7 bases. Germline V gene sequence: CDR1 LNHDA, CDR2 SQIVND (reference sequence). The CDR3 loop spans 15 amino acids. V trimming: 6 bases; J trimming: 1 base; junction bases outside the gene matches: 6. The CDR3 region is CASRQGVRSNQPQHF. In DNA, the CDR3 is TGTGCCAGTAGGCAGGGGGTTCGGAGCAATCAGCCCCAGCATTTT.

The chain is built from TRBV10-3 and TRBJ2-7; 11 nucleotides match TRBD1. The V and J ends lost 4 bases and 5 bases, in that order; junction bases with no gene match: 7. This CDR3 region has 15 residues. The germline V gene encodes CDR1 ENHRY and CDR2 SYGVKD. The CDR3, as DNA: TGTGCCATCAGTGCGAGGACAGGGGGCGCGGACGAGCAGTACGTC. Translation gives CAISARTGGADEQYV.

The chain combines TRBV5-6 with TRBJ2-3, with 10 bases aligning to TRBD1. Trimming took 0 bases from V and 4 from J; bases not matched to a gene: 8. Germline values: CDR1 SGHDT, CDR2 YYEEEE. This CDR3 has 17 residues. The CDR3 protein is CASSLGPGQGRADTQYF. The DNA for the CDR3 is TGTGCCAGCAGCTTGGGGCCGGGACAGGGGAGGGCAGATACGCAGTATTTT.

This chain links TRBV2 with TRBJ2-3; 7 bases fit TRBD1. This CDR3 spans 12 amino acids. With 8 bases clipped from V and 3 bases from J, the junction kept 2 bases outside the gene matches. The V gene's germline CDR1 is SNHLY and CDR2 FYNNEI. The CDR3 region has the DNA TGTGCCAGCTCGGGACAGACAGATACGCAGTATTTT. Protein sequence: CASSGQTDTQYF.

This chain joins TRBV19 and TRBJ1-3, with D hard to call. This CDR3 region has 14 residues. The germline V gene has CDR1 LNHDA and CDR2 SQIVND (reference sequence). The germline V and J ends were trimmed by 4 bases and 6 bases, with 13 bases remaining between them. The chain's CDR3 is CASSRLGSENTIYF. The CDR3 region has the DNA TGTGCCAGTAGTAGACTGGGTTCGGAAAACACCATATATTTT.

The J gene is TRBJ2-7, the V gene TRBV13; D is unresolved. The CDR3 is 13 amino acids. Trimming left V 3 bases short and J 2 bases short, with 8 bases between. Germline CDR1 is PRHDT and CDR2 is FYEKMQ (reference sequence). The CDR3 region has the DNA TGTGCCAGCAGCTTCGGTCGGGCCTACGAGCAGTACTTC. Residues: CASSFGRAYEQYF.

Worth noting for this clone: The junction differs from germline at one of its ends, possibly a read error. J is TRBJ2-5 and V is TRBV29-1, with TRBD2 identical over 10 bases. The J call may be incorrect, as the DNA end agrees better with TRBJ2-7. The length of the CDR3 is 19 residues. Germline V gives CDR1 SQVTM, CDR2 ANQGSEA. CDR3 loop: CSAAGGGSWASGSSNEQYF. CDR3 in DNA: TGCAGCGCTGCCGGGGGAGGCTCATGGGCTAGCGGGAGCTCCAACGAGCAGTACTTC.

The J gene is TRBJ1-2, the V gene TRBV11-3; 8 nucleotides match TRBD1. V lost 3 bases and J lost 4; bases outside the gene matches: 4. CDR1 is SGHNT and CDR2 is YENEEA in the germline V gene. This CDR3 comprises 14 residues. CDR3 bases: TGTGCCAGCAGCTTCTCCGGGACAGGCTATGGCTACACCTTC. It is translated as CASSFSGTGYGYTF.

This clone was picked up a small number of times. The genes are TRBV4-3 and TRBJ1-1; possible D gene TRBD1, 6 bases. Germline CDR1 and CDR2: LGHNA and YSLEER. V was trimmed by 4 bases and J by 7 bases, leaving 16 bases between them. There are 14 residues in the CDR3. In nucleotides, the CDR3 is TGCGCCAGCAGCCCACATAGGGGGAGGGATGAAGCTTTCTTT. This gives the protein CASSPHRGRDEAFF.

This chain joins TRBV2 and TRBJ2-2; TRBD2 is a possible D gene (5 bases). The CDR3 spans 13 residues. V shed 8 bases and J shed 5 bases, with 12 bases lying between them. The V gene's germline CDR1 is SNHLY and CDR2 FYNNEI. The CDR3 DNA reads TGTGCCAGCGGGCTAGCCGCAACCGGGGAGCTGTTTTTT. Amino acid sequence: CASGLAATGELFF.